This TCR beta chain was profiled in a study of shared clonotypes between healthy human individuals. Method: immunoSEQ multiplex PCR; TCRdb's copy keeps in-frame clones and lacks some. The data hold 2,500,000 or so clones, with roughly 90% observed a single time. Sequenced sample: naive CD4+ T cells from PBMCs. Noted subset: CD45RA+ positively selected. The receptor's source is a man younger than 35 in good health. Some clones in this sample may be carry-over from other donors' samples.

The DNA for the CDR3 is TGTGCCAGCAGTTTGGCTAGCGGGATGGGTCCCGAGCAGTACTTC. Translated: CASSLASGMGPEQYF. The rearrangement joins TRBV28 to TRBJ2-7, with TRBD2 matching over 9 bases. The CDR3 extends over 15 amino acids. V was clipped by 3 bases and J by 6 bases; unmatched bases: 9. Germline-derived CDR1 and CDR2 are MDHEN and SYDVKM.